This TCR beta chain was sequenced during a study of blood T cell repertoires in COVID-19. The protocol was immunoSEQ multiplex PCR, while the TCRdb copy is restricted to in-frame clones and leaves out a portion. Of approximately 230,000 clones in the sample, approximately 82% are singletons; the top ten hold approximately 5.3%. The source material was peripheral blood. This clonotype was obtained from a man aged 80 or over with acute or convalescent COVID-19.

The CDR3 region has the DNA TGTGCCAGCAGCTCCGAGCCGGAGGATACGCAGTATTTT. This translates into CASSSEPEDTQYF. This rearrangement joins TRBV11-1 to TRBJ2-3, with unresolved D. CDR3 size: 13 residues. Germline V gene sequence: CDR1 SGHAT, CDR2 FQDESV (reference sequence). V was shortened by 4 bases and J by 6 bases, with 11 bases between the two germline ends.